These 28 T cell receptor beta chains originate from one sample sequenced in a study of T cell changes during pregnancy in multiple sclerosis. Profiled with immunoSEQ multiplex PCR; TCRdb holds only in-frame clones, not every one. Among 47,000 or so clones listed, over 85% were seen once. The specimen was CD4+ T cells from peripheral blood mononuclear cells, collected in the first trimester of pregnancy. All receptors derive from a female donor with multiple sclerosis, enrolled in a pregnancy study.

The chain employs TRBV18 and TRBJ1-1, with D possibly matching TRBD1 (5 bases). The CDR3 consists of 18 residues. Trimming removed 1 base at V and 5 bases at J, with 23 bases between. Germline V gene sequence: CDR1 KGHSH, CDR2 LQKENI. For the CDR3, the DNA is TGTGCCAGCTCACCACTCCCCTTATCGGCCAGGGTTGAAACTGAAGCTTTCTTT. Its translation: CASSPLPLSARVETEAFF.

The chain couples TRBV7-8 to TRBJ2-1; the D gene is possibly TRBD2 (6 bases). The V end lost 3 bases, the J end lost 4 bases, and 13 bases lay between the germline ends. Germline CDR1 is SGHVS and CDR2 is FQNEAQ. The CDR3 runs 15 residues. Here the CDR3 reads CASSLRGARYNEQFF. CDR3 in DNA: TGTGCCAGCAGCTTGCGGGGAGCACGGTACAATGAGCAGTTCTTC.

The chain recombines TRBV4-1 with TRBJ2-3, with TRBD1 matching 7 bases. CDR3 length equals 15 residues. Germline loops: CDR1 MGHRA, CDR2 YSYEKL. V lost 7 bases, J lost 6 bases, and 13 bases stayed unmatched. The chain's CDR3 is CASTTWTGPSDTQYF. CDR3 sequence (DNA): TGCGCCAGCACCACTTGGACAGGTCCTAGCGATACGCAGTATTTT.

In DNA form, the CDR3 reads TGTGCCAGCAGCCGTACGCAAACAGGGGCCGAAAAACTGTTTTTT. Its translation is CASSRTQTGAEKLFF. The chain links TRBV7-9 to TRBJ1-4, with 7 bases lining up with TRBD1. Trimming at V came to 5 bases and at J to 8 bases, leaving 11 bases not matched to a gene. Germline values: CDR1 SEHNR, CDR2 FQNEAQ (reference sequence). The CDR3 has 15 amino acids.

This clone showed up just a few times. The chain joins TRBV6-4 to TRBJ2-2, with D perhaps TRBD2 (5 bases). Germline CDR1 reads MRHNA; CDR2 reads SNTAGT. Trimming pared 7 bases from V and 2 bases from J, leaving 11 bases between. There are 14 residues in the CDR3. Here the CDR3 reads CASIVRGNTGELFF. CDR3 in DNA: TGTGCCAGCATAGTTCGGGGAAACACCGGGGAGCTGTTTTTT.

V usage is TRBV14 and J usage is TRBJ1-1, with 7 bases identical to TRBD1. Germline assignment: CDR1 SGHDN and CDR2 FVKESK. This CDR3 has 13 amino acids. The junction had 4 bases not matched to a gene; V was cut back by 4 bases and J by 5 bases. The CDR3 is CASSPGGWTEAFF. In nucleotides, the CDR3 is TGTGCCAGCAGCCCAGGGGGTTGGACTGAAGCTTTCTTT.

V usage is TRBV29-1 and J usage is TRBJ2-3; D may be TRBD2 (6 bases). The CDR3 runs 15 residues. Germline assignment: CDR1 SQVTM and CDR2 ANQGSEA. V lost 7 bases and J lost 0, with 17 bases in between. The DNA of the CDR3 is TGCAGCGCCGCTCCACTAGCTACTAGCACAGATACGCAGTATTTT. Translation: CSAAPLATSTDTQYF.

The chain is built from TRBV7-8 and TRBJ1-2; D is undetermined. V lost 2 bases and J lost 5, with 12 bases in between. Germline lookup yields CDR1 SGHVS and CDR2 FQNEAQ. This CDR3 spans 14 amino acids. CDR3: CASSLLVEGYGYTF. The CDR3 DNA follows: TGTGCCAGCAGCTTACTAGTCGAGGGATATGGCTACACCTTC.

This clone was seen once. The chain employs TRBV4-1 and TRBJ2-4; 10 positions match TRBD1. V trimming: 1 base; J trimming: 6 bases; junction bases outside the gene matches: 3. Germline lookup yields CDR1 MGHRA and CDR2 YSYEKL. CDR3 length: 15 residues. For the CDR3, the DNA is TGCGCCAGCAGCCAAGGAAGACAGGGGGCAAACATTCAGTACTTC. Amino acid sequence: CASSQGRQGANIQYF.

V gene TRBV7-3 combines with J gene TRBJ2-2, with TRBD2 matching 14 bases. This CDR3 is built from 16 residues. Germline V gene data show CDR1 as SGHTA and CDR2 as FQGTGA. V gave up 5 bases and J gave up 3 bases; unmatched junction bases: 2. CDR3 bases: TGTGCCAGCAGCATGGGACTAGCGGGGGACACCGGGGAGCTGTTTTTT. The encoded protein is CASSMGLAGDTGELFF.

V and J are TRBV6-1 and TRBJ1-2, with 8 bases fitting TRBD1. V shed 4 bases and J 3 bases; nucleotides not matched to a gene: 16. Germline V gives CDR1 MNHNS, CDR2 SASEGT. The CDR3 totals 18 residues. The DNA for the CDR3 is TGTGCCAGCAGTGCTACAGGGGGTTTAGGTTTCGTTCACTATGGCTACACCTTC. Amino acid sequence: CASSATGGLGFVHYGYTF.

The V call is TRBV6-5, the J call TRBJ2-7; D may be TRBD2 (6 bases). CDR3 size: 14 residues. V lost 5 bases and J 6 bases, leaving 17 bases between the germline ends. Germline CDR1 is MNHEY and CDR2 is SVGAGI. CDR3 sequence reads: CASSPPLGGSEQYF. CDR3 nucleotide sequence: TGTGCCAGCAGTCCTCCCCTTGGGGGGTCCGAGCAGTACTTC.

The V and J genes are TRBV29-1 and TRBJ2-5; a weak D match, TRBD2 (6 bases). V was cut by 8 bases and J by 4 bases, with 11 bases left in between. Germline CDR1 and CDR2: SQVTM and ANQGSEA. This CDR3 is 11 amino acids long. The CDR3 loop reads CSIGTLETQYF. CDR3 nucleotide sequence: TGCAGCATAGGGACTTTAGAGACCCAGTACTTC.

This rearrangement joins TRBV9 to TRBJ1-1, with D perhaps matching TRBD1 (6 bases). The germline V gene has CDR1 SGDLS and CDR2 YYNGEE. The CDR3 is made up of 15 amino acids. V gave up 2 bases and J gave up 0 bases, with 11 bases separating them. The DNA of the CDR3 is TGTGCCAGCAGCGTGGCACAGGGAATGAACACTGAAGCTTTCTTT. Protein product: CASSVAQGMNTEAFF.

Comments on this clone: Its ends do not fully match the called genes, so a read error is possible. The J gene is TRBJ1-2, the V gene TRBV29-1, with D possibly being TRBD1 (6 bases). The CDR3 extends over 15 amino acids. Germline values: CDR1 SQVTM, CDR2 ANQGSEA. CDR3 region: CSVLALRDTKYGYTF. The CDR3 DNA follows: TGCAGCGTTTTGGCCCTCCGGGACACTAAATATGGCTACACCTTC.

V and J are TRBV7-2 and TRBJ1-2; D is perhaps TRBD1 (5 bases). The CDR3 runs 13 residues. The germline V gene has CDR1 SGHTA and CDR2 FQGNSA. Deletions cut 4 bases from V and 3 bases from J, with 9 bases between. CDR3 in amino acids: CASSSDSYYGYTF. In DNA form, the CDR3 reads TGTGCCAGCAGCTCCGACAGCTACTATGGCTACACCTTC. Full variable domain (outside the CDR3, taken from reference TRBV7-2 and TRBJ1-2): GAGVSQSPSNKVTEKGKDVELRCDPISGHTALYWYRQSLGQGLEFLIYFQGNSAPDKSGLPSDRFSAERTGGSVSTLTIQRTQQEDSAVYLCASSSDSYYGYTFGSGTRLTVV.

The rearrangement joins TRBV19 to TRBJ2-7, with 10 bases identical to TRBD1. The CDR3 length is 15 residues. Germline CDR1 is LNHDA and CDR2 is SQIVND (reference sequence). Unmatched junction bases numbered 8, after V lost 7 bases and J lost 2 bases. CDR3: CASTSMGQGTYEQYF. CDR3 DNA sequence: TGTGCCAGTACCTCCATGGGACAGGGGACCTACGAGCAGTACTTC.

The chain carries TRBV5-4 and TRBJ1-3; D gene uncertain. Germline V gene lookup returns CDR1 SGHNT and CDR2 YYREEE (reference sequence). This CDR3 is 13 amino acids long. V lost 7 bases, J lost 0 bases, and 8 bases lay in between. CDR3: CASGGYSGNTIYF. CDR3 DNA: TGTGCCAGCGGAGGGTACTCTGGAAACACCATATATTTT.

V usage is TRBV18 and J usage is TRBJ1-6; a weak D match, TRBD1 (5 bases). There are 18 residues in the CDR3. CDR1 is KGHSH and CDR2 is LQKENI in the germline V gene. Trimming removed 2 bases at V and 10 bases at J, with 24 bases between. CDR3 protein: CASSPRSRDSSFNSPLHF. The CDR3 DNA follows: TGTGCCAGCTCACCAAGAAGCCGGGACTCCTCGTTTAACTCACCCCTCCACTTT.

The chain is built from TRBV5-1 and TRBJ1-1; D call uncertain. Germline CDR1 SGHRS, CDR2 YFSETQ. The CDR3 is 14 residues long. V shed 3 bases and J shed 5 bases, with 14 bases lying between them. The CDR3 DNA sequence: TGCGCCAGCAGCTCCCCCCAAGGGAGGACTGAAGCTTTCTTT. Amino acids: CASSSPQGRTEAFF. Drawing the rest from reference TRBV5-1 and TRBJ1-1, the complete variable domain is KAGVTQTPRYLIKTRGQQVTLSCSPISGHRSVSWYQQTPGQGLQFLFEYFSETQRNKGNFPGRFSGRQFSNSRSEMNVSTLELGDSALYLCASSSPQGRTEAFFGQGTRLTVV.

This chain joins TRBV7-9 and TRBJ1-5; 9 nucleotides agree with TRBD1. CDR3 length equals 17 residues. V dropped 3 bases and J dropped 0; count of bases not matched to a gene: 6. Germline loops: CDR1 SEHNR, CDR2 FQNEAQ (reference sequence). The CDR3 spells CASSLGGGQGSNQPQHF. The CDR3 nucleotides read TGTGCCAGCAGCTTGGGGGGGGGACAGGGTAGCAATCAGCCCCAGCATTTT.

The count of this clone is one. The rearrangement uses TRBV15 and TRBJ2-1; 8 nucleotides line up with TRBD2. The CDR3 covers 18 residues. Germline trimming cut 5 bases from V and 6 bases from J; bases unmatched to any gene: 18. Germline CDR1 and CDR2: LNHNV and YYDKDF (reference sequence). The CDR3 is CATSLPHGGADHSNEQFF. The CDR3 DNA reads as TGTGCCACCAGCCTACCACACGGGGGGGCCGATCACTCCAATGAGCAGTTCTTC.

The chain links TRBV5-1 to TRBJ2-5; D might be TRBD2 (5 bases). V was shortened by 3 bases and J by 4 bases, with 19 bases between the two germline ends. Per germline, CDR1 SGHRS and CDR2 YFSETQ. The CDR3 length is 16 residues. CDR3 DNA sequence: TGCGCCAGCAGCTACGAAGAGTACGCTCGGGGAGAGACCCAGTACTTC. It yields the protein CASSYEEYARGETQYF.

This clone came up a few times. This chain's CDR3 is CASRASVDQPQHF. The CDR3 DNA sequence: TGTGCCAGCAGAGCCTCGGTGGATCAGCCCCAGCATTTT. J is TRBJ1-5 and V is TRBV6-5; D is ambiguous. The CDR3 length is 13 residues. V was shortened by 6 bases and J by 5 bases, with 11 bases between the two germline ends. From germline, CDR1 is MNHEY and CDR2 SVGAGI.

CDR3 protein: CASSPNSRGNTGELFF. CDR3 DNA: TGTGCCAGCTCCCCCAACAGCAGGGGGAACACCGGGGAGCTGTTTTTT. The chain has TRBV18 and TRBJ2-2, with a tentative D call TRBD1 (6 bases). V lost 6 bases to trimming and J lost 1 base, with 15 bases between them. The CDR3 is 16 residues long. CDR1 and CDR2 (germline): KGHSH, LQKENI.

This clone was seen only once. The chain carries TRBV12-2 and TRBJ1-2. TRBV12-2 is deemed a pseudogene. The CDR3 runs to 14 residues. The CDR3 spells CASRCVGGNYGYTF. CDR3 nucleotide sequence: TGTGCAAGTCGTTGCGTCGGGGGGAACTATGGCTACACCTTC.

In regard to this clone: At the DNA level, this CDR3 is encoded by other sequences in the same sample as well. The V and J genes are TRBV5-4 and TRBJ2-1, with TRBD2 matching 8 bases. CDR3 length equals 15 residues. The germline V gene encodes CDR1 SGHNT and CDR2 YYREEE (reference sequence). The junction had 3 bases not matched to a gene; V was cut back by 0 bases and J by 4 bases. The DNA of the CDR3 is TGTGCCAGCAGCTTGGGCGGGGGGCCTTACAATGAGCAGTTCTTC. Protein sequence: CASSLGGGPYNEQFF.

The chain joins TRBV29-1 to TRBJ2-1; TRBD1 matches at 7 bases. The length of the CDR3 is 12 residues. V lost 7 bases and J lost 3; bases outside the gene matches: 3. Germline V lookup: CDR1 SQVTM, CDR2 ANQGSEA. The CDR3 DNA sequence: TGCAGCGCCCGGGACAGCTACAATGAGCAGTTCTTC. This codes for CSARDSYNEQFF.